This T cell receptor beta chain emerged from a study of control samples from healthy donors and cancer patients. This CDR3 contains 15 residues. V lost 3 bases to trimming and J lost 0 bases; unmatched junction nucleotides: 5. From germline, CDR1 is SGHDT and CDR2 YYEEEE. The table came from immunoSEQ multiplex PCR; TCRdb's copy has only in-frame clones and leaves some out. The sample lists 110,000 to 150,000 clones, around 90% occurring once. The chain combines TRBV5-6 with TRBJ2-5; 7 nucleotides match TRBD1. The TCR was taken from a man between 25 and 39 years old in good health. The source material was blood. The CDR3 DNA follows: TGTGCCAGCAGCTCCTCGACAGGGAACCAAGAGACCCAGTACTTC. Translating it yields CASSSSTGNQETQYF.